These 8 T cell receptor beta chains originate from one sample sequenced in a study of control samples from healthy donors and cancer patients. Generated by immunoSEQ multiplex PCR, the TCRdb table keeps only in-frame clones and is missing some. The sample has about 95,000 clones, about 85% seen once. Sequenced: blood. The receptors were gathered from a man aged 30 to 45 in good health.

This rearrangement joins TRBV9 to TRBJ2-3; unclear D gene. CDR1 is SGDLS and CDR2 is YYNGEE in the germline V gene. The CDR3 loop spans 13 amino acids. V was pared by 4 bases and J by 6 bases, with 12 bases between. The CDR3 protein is CASSQLVGDTQYF. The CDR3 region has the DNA TGTGCCAGCAGCCAACTTGTGGGGGATACGCAGTATTTT. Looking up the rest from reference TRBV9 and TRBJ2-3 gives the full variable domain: DSGVTQTPKHLITATGQRVTLRCSPRSGDLSVYWYQQSLDQGLQFLIQYYNGEERAKGNILERFSAQQFPDLHSELNLSSLELGDSALYFCASSQLVGDTQYFGPGTRLTVL.

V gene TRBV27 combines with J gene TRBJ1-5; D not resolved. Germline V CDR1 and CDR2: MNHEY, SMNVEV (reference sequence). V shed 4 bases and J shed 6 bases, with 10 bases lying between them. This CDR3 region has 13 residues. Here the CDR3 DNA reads TGTGCCAGCAGTTCTTTCCTAGGTCAGCCCCAGCATTTT. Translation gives CASSSFLGQPQHF.

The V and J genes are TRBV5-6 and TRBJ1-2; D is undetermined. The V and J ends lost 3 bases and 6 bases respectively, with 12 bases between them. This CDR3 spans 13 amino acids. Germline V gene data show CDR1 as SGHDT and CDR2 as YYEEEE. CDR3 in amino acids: CASSSHRSHGYTF. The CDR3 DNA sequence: TGTGCCAGCAGCTCCCACCGGAGCCATGGCTACACCTTC. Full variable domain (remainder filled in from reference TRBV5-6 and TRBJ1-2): DAGVTQSPTHLIKTRGQQVTLRCSPKSGHDTVSWYQQALGQGPQFIFQYYEEEERQRGNFPDRFSGHQFPNYSSELNVNALLLGDSALYLCASSSHRSHGYTFGSGTRLTVV.

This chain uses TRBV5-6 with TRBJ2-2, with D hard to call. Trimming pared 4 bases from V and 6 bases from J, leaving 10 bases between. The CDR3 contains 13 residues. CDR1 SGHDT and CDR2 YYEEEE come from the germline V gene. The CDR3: CASSPWASGELFF. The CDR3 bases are TGTGCCAGCAGCCCTTGGGCCTCCGGGGAGCTGTTTTTT.

Here the CDR3 reads CASGLASGTGVHEQYF. In nucleotides, the CDR3 is TGTGCTAGTGGTTTGGCTTCAGGGACAGGTGTCCACGAGCAGTACTTC. The V and J genes are TRBV12-5 and TRBJ2-7; 8 nucleotides line up with TRBD1. This CDR3 has 16 amino acids. CDR1 is LGHNT and CDR2 is FRNRAP in the germline V gene. V trimming: 1 base; J trimming: 5 bases; junction bases outside the gene matches: 10.

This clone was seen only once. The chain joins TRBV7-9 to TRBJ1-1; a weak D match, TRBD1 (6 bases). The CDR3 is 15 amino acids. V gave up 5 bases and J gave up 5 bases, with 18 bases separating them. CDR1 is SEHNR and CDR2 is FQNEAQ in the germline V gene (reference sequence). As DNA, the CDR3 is TGTGCCAGCAGCGTTTACCACGGGGGCAGGACTGAAGCTTTCTTT. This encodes CASSVYHGGRTEAFF. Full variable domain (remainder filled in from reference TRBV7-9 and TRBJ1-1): DTGVSQNPRHKITKRGQNVTFRCDPISEHNRLYWYRQTLGQGPEFLTYFQNEAQLEKSRLLSDRFSAERPKGSFSTLEIQRTEQGDSAMYLCASSVYHGGRTEAFFGQGTRLTVV.

The CDR3 coding sequence is TGTGCCAGCAGCTTCTACGGGTCTAATGAAAAACTGTTTTTT. Its protein product is CASSFYGSNEKLFF. This chain uses TRBV7-9 with TRBJ1-4, with D uncertain. Trimming stripped 3 bases from V and 3 bases from J, with 8 bases between. The CDR3 is 14 amino acids. Germline V gene lookup returns CDR1 SEHNR and CDR2 FQNEAQ (reference sequence).

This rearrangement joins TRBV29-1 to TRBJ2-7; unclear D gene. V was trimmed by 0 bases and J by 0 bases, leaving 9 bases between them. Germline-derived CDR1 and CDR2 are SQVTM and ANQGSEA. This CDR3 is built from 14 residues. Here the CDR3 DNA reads TGCAGCGTTGAAGACACCAGGAGCTCCTACGAGCAGTACTTC. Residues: CSVEDTRSSYEQYF.